This TCR beta chain derives from a study of shared clonotypes between healthy human individuals. For the study at large: Donor composition was a couple of women and three men, aged 18 to 49.

V lost 0 bases to trimming and J lost 6 bases, with 11 bases between them. This CDR3 is built from 14 residues. The germline CDR1 and CDR2 sequences are LNHNV and YYDKDF (reference sequence). Points on this clone: Antigen unknown.

Several immunoSEQ plates held equal portions of the genomic DNA taken from each subset. Clones were read by immunoSEQ multiplex PCR, and TCRdb kept only the in-frame ones, dropping some. This table has hundreds of thousands of clones, roughly three quarters appearing once. It was roughly 88 million PBMCs that unsorted samples used for genomic DNA. Study findings and constraints: Researchers sampled blood only, noting tissue repertoires likely differ.

The V and J genes are TRBV15 and TRBJ2-5; D gene unclear. The sample comprised PBMCs. The receptor comes from a woman in her thirties or forties in good health. Some clones in this sample may be carry-over from other donors' samples. The CDR3 DNA sequence: TGTGCCACCAGCAGAGATCGGGTCCTACAGACCCAGTACTTC. Its protein is CATSRDRVLQTQYF.